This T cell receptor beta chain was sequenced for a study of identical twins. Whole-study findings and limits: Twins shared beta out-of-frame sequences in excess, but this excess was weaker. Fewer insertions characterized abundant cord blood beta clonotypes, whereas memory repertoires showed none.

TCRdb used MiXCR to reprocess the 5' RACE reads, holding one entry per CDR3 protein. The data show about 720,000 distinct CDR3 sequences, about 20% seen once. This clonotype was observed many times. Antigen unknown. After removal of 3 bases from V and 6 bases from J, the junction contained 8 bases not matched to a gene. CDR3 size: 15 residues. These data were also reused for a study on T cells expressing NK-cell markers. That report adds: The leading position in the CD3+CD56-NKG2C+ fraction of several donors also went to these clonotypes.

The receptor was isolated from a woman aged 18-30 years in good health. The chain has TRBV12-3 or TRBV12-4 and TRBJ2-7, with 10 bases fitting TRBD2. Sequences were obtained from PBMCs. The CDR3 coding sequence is TGTGCCAGCAGTTTGGGGCTAGCGGGAGTAGGCGAGCAGTACTTC. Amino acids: CASSLGLAGVGEQYF.